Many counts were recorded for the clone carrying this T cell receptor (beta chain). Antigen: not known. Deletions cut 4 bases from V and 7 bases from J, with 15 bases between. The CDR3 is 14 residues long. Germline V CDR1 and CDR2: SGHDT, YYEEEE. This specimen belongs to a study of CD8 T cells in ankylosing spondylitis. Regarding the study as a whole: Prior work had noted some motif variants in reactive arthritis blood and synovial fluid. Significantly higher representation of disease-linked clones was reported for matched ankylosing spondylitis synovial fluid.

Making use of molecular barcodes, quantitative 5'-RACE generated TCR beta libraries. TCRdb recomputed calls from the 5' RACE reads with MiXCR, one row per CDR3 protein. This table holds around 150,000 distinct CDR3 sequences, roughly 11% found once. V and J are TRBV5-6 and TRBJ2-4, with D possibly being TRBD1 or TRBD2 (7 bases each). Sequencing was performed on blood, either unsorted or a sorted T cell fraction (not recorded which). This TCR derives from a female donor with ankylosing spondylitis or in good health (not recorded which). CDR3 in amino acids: CASSLRQGGNIQYF. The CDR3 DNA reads TGTGCCAGCAGCCTCAGGCAGGGGGGGAACATTCAGTACTTC.